The 22 T cell receptor beta chains listed next were all sequenced from one sample in a study of spatial heterogeneity in lung cancer. Time point reported: blood at routine non-recurrence follow-up after resection. TCRdb itself ran the 5' RACE reads through MiXCR, one entry per CDR3 protein. The repertoire holds fewer than 30,000 distinct CDR3 sequences, with more than 9.5% as singletons. The sequences come from PBMCs, collected at follow-up. The receptors stem from a male donor with early-stage non-small cell lung cancer.

A few counts support this clonotype. This chain joins TRBV21-1 and TRBJ2-2; the D call in the table, TRBD1, was not verified against the DNA. TRBV21-1 is a pseudogene segment. CDR3 length: 15 amino acids. The CDR3 nucleotides read TGTGCCAGCAGCGAAGAGGGGGAAGGGCCCGGGGAGCTGTTTTTT. It codes for CASSEEGEGPGELFF.

This clonotype was counted between two and nine times. CDR3 in amino acids: CASSYTSGGQNEQFF. The CDR3, as DNA: TGTGCCAGCAGTTACACTAGCGGGGGGCAGAATGAGCAGTTCTTC. The rearrangement uses TRBV6-2 or TRBV6-3 and TRBJ2-1, with 12 bases that match TRBD2. In germline, CDR1 is MNHEY, CDR2 SVGEGT. There are 15 residues in the CDR3. V lost 2 bases, J lost 7 bases, and 3 bases stayed unmatched.

This clonotype was seen ten or more times. This chain joins TRBV5-1 and TRBJ2-1; 8 nucleotides align to TRBD2. V was pared by 0 bases and J by 10 bases, with 6 bases of the junction left unmatched. This CDR3 region has 14 residues. CDR1 and CDR2 (germline): SGHRS, YFSETQ. The CDR3 reads CASSLAASGSEQFF. The CDR3 coding sequence is TGCGCCAGCAGCTTGGCGGCTAGCGGGTCAGAGCAGTTCTTC.

This clonotype qualifies as medium-sized. This chain uses TRBV3-1 with TRBJ2-1, with 8 bases that match TRBD1. The J segment lost 6 bases and the V segment lost 4 bases, leaving 5 bases of the junction unmatched. This CDR3 contains 14 residues. CDR1 LGHDT and CDR2 YNNKEL come from the germline V gene (reference sequence). The CDR3 region is CASSPLTGGNEQFF. CDR3 in DNA: TGTGCCAGCAGCCCCCTCACAGGGGGCAATGAGCAGTTCTTC.

This clonotype has a handful of counts. The V gene is TRBV2, the J gene TRBJ2-1; 8 positions match TRBD2. Germline V lookup: CDR1 SNHLY, CDR2 FYNNEI. The CDR3 loop spans 15 amino acids. After removal of 7 bases from V and 7 bases from J, the junction contained 12 bases not matched to a gene. In DNA, the CDR3 is TGTGCCAGCAAGTTCGGGGGGGCCGGAGGAAATGAGCAGTTCTTC. Translation gives CASKFGGAGGNEQFF.

This clonotype was observed at least ten times. V and J are TRBV7-6 and TRBJ1-1; D gene ambiguous. V gave up 1 base and J gave up 0 bases, with 9 bases separating them. The germline V gene has CDR1 SGHVS and CDR2 FNYEAQ. CDR3 length: 15 amino acids. In nucleotides, the CDR3 is TGTGCCAGCAGCTTAGATTCATTCATGAACACTGAAGCTTTCTTT. Residues: CASSLDSFMNTEAFF.

A few counts support this clonotype. The chain combines TRBV6-2 or TRBV6-3 with TRBJ1-2; D gene uncertain. The CDR3 totals 14 residues. The germline V and J ends were trimmed by 6 bases and 1 base, with 12 bases remaining between them. CDR1 is MNHEY and CDR2 is SVGEGT in the germline V gene. Here the CDR3 reads CASRAPQINYGYTF. The CDR3 DNA follows: TGTGCCAGCAGAGCCCCACAGATTAACTATGGCTACACCTTC.

This clonotype was observed at least ten times. The chain recombines TRBV7-6 with TRBJ1-3, with no clear D. Trimming took 7 bases from V and 2 from J, leaving 12 bases between them. Germline lookup yields CDR1 SGHVS and CDR2 FNYEAQ. The CDR3 length is 14 residues. This chain's CDR3 is CASTSFSPGNTIYF. CDR3 sequence (DNA): TGTGCCAGCACCTCATTTAGCCCTGGAAACACCATATATTTT.

This clonotype has only a few counts. The rearrangement links TRBV20-1 to TRBJ2-1, with D uncertain. The CDR3 is 15 amino acids. Germline V gene sequence: CDR1 DFQATT, CDR2 SNEGSKA (reference sequence). V lost 5 bases, J lost 4 bases, and 18 bases lay in between. The CDR3 DNA follows: TGCAGTGCTCAGGCCGCGGCGACTGGGTACAATGAGCAGTTCTTC. Protein product: CSAQAAATGYNEQFF.

Ten or more counts support this clonotype. The rearrangement joins TRBV5-1 to TRBJ2-7, with D possibly being TRBD1 (5 bases). This CDR3 spans 15 amino acids. Germline CDR1 SGHRS, CDR2 YFSETQ. Trimming removed 4 bases at V and 0 bases at J, with 14 bases between. In DNA, the CDR3 is TGCGCCAGCAGCCCCGGGCAGGGTTTCTCCTACGAGCAGTACTTC. It encodes CASSPGQGFSYEQYF.

The CDR3 sequence is CSVEGTGLAGASNEQFF. CDR3 coding DNA: TGCAGCGTTGAAGGGACGGGACTAGCGGGGGCTTCTAATGAGCAGTTCTTC. The rearrangement joins TRBV29-1 to TRBJ2-1; 14 bases map to TRBD2. Germline V CDR1 and CDR2: SQVTM, ANQGSEA. The CDR3 length is 17 residues. J lost 7 bases, V lost 1 base, and 9 bases had no gene match.

This clonotype was counted many times. The chain uses TRBV11-2 and TRBJ2-5; D may be TRBD1 or TRBD2 (5 bases each). CDR3 length equals 14 residues. Trimming cost V 0 bases and J 7 bases, with 12 bases left between them. CDR1 is SGHAT, CDR2 FQNNGV, per germline. This CDR3 is CASSLEGRERTQYF. Written as DNA, the CDR3 is TGTGCCAGCAGCTTAGAGGGACGGGAACGGACCCAGTACTTC.

This clonotype was recorded a few times. The V call is TRBV23-1, the J call TRBJ2-7, with TRBD1 identical over 11 bases. TRBV23-1 is flagged as an ORF with uncertain function. Unmatched junction bases numbered 10, after V lost 0 bases and J lost 3 bases. The CDR3 spans 18 residues. CDR3 DNA: TGCGCCAGCAGTCAATCGTCGGGACCGGGACAGGGGGACTACGAGCAGTACTTC. Encoded protein: CASSQSSGPGQGDYEQYF.

This chain uses TRBV5-6 with TRBJ2-3; no definite D call. Germline V gene data show CDR1 as SGHDT and CDR2 as YYEEEE. With 6 bases removed from V and 0 bases from J, the gap between germline ends came to 8 bases. The CDR3 extends over 13 amino acids. The CDR3 reads CASKTFSTDTQYF. In DNA, the CDR3 is TGTGCCAGCAAAACGTTTAGCACAGATACGCAGTATTTT.

In this sample, this clonotype turned up a few times. The V call is TRBV29-1, the J call TRBJ1-3; D remains unclear. Germline V gives CDR1 SQVTM, CDR2 ANQGSEA. The CDR3 contains 13 residues. The germline V and J ends were trimmed by 7 bases and 2 bases, with 12 bases remaining between them. The CDR3: CSAVDGPGNTIYF. DNA of the CDR3: TGCAGCGCCGTCGACGGGCCTGGAAACACCATATATTTT.

The chain uses TRBV6-1 and TRBJ1-2, with 7 nucleotides matching TRBD1. Losses at the gene ends were 6 bases for V and 8 bases for J; bases not matched to a gene: 6. The CDR3 covers 12 residues. The germline CDR1 and CDR2 sequences are MNHNS and SASEGT. CDR3 loop: CASRAGGGGYTF. The CDR3 nucleotides read TGTGCCAGCAGGGCAGGGGGAGGCGGCTACACCTTC.

The rearrangement joins TRBV2 to TRBJ1-3, with 9 bases fitting TRBD1. CDR3 size: 15 residues. The germline CDR1 and CDR2 sequences are SNHLY and FYNNEI. V dropped 9 bases and J dropped 1; count of bases not matched to a gene: 7. CDR3 in amino acids: CASRGDRESGNTIYF. As DNA, the CDR3 is TGTGCCAGTAGAGGGGACAGGGAGTCTGGAAACACCATATATTTT.

Many counts were recorded for this clonotype. V usage is TRBV5-1 and J usage is TRBJ2-1; the match to TRBD2 covers 10 bases. The V segment lost 2 bases and the J segment 7 bases; nucleotides outside the gene matches: 6. The CDR3 has 15 residues. Germline lookup yields CDR1 SGHRS and CDR2 YFSETQ. The DNA for the CDR3 is TGCGCCAGCAGCTTAGCAGCGGGGGGGCGGAATGAGCAGTTCTTC. Its protein product is CASSLAAGGRNEQFF.

The V gene is TRBV5-1, the J gene TRBJ2-1; 7 bases agree with TRBD1. Germline CDR1 is SGHRS and CDR2 is YFSETQ. With 0 bases clipped from V and 5 bases from J, the junction kept 2 bases outside the gene matches. The CDR3 totals 14 residues. CDR3 sequence reads: CASSLDRGDNEQFF. DNA of the CDR3: TGCGCCAGCAGCTTGGACAGGGGCGACAATGAGCAGTTCTTC.

This clonotype was seen at least ten times. The V call is TRBV11-2, the J call TRBJ2-3; 12 nucleotides match TRBD2. The CDR3 loop spans 18 amino acids. The V segment lost 5 bases and the J segment 0 bases; nucleotides outside the gene matches: 9. Germline assignment: CDR1 SGHAT and CDR2 FQNNGV. The CDR3 coding sequence is TGTGCCAGCAGCCTTTGGACTAGCGGGGACCCAAGCACAGATACGCAGTATTTT. Residues: CASSLWTSGDPSTDTQYF. The full variable domain, in which reference TRBV11-2 and TRBJ2-3 provide the parts outside the CDR3, is EAGVAQSPRYKIIEKRQSVAFWCNPISGHATLYWYQQILGQGPKLLIQFQNNGVVDDSQLPKDRFSAERLKGVDSTLKIQPAKLEDSAVYLCASSLWTSGDPSTDTQYFGPGTRLTVL.

The table lists this clonotype with many counts. The chain has TRBV6-5 and TRBJ1-2; D not resolved. CDR1 is MNHEY and CDR2 is SVGAGI in the germline V gene. The CDR3 totals 13 residues. With 10 bases removed from V and 0 bases from J, the gap between germline ends came to 12 bases. CDR3 in amino acids: CANPDGTNYGYTF. DNA for the CDR3: TGTGCCAACCCGGACGGAACTAACTATGGCTACACCTTC.

Ten or more counts support this clonotype. The chain carries TRBV6-1 and TRBJ2-7; 7 positions match TRBD1. Germline V gives CDR1 MNHNS, CDR2 SASEGT. The V gene end was trimmed by 6 bases and the J gene end by 3 bases; junction bases not matched to a gene: 2. CDR3 size: 12 residues. CDR3: CASRAGGYEQYF. The CDR3 nucleotides are TGTGCCAGCAGGGCAGGGGGCTACGAGCAGTACTTC.